This is a list of T cell receptor beta chains from one sample in a study of CD8 T cells in Susac syndrome. From the immunoSEQ multiplex PCR reads, TCRdb called clonotypes with MiXCR, one entry per CDR3 protein. The table has roughly 130,000 distinct CDR3 sequences, 85% to 95% seen once. The sequencing input was CD8+ T cells from PBMCs. The receptors shown here come from a human donor with Susac syndrome. Each CDR3 is given with its conserved first and last residue. A D gene is named only where the DNA matches it firmly. Clone size is not always given. Where it is, it says once, few, many or a class for expanded clones.

>.|TRBJ2-5|TRBV7-9|.
CASSPRRVTGPKETQYF
TGTGCCAGCAGCCCGCGACGGGTAACGGGGCCTAAAGAGACCCAGTACTTC
>.|TRBJ2-1|TRBV4-1|.
CASSQAGGNEQFF
TGCGCCAGCAGCCAGGCCGGTGGAAATGAGCAGTTCTTC
>.|TRBJ2-1|TRBV9|.
CASSVSDEQFF
TGTGCCAGCAGCGTAAGTGATGAGCAGTTCTTC
>TRBD1|TRBJ2-3|TRBV5-6|once
CASSFGQGADTQYF
TGTGCCAGCAGCTTCGGACAGGGGGCCGATACGCAGTATTTT
>.|TRBJ2-7|TRBV29-1|once
CSVRAEPGLTYEQYF
TGCAGCGTTCGGGCAGAGCCAGGGCTGACCTACGAGCAGTACTTC
>.|TRBJ1-2|TRBV9|once
CASSERDRVLNYGYTF
TGTGCCAGCAGCGAGCGGGACCGCGTACTTAACTATGGCTACACCTTC
>TRBD2|TRBJ2-2|TRBV9|.
CASSVGGGLNTGELFF
TGTGCCAGCAGCGTCGGGGGGGGCCTCAACACCGGGGAGCTGTTTTTT
>.|TRBJ2-7|TRBV7-9|.
CASSYYRSSYEQYF
TGTGCCAGCAGCTACTACAGGAGCTCCTACGAGCAGTACTTC
>.|TRBJ1-1|TRBV20-1|.
CSARRGGTEAFF
TGCAGTGCTAGACGTGGGGGTACTGAAGCTTTCTTT
>.|TRBJ2-5|TRBV20-1|.
CSARVTSLQYF
TGCAGTGCTAGAGTAACGAGCCTCCAGTACTTC
>.|TRBJ1-1|TRBV3-1|.
CASSQVPGDTEAFF
TGTGCCAGCAGCCAAGTACCCGGGGACACTGAAGCTTTCTTT
>TRBD1|TRBJ2-5|TRBV30|.
CAWSRGGDETQYF
TGTGCCTGGAGTAGAGGGGGCGACGAGACCCAGTACTTC
>TRBD1|TRBJ1-5|TRBV27|.
CASSQTGGNQPQHF
TGTGCCAGCAGCCAGACAGGGGGCAATCAGCCCCAGCATTTT
>TRBD1|TRBJ2-5|TRBV29-1|.
CSARQGVGETQYF
TGCAGCGCTAGACAGGGGGTAGGAGAGACCCAGTACTTC
>.|TRBJ1-2|TRBV4-2|.
CASSQVDRTYGYTF
TGTGCCAGCAGCCAAGTCGACAGGACTTACGGCTACACCTTC